The rows below give T cell receptor beta chains drawn from one sample of a study of response to subunit inactivated influenza vaccine. TCRdb re-called the RT-PCR reads through MiXCR, storing one row per CDR3 protein. The data hold under 750,000 distinct CDR3 sequences, with about an eighth observed a single time. This sample comprised PBMCs from blood, obtained on the day of vaccination. The receptors were gathered from a man aged 50 to 60 who received an inactivated influenza vaccine. CDR3s include the opening cysteine and the closing phenylalanine or tryptophan. D genes are given only for firm matches. Only some rows state a clone size, as once, few, many or a class for expanded clones.

v_gene,abundance,d_gene,j_gene,CDR3aa,CDR3nt
TRBV4-1,few,TRBD1,TRBJ2-7,CASSQDPRQGGYEQYF,TGCGCCAGCAGCCAAGATCCGCGACAGGGGGGCTACGAGCAGTACTTC
TRBV12-3/TRBV12-4,few,TRBD1,TRBJ2-1,CASSAGTGQQFF,TGTGCCAGCAGTGCAGGGACAGGGCAGCAGTTCTTC
TRBV28,many,TRBD2,TRBJ2-1,CASSLLAGRNNEQFF,TGTGCCAGCAGCCTCCTAGCGGGAAGAAACAATGAGCAGTTCTTC
TRBV12-3/TRBV12-4,NA,TRBD1,TRBJ1-5,CASSLRDRGRFGQPQHF,TGTGCCAGCAGTCTGCGGGACAGGGGGCGGTTCGGTCAGCCCCAGCATTTT
TRBV12-3/TRBV12-4,NA,TRBD1,TRBJ2-1,CASTRTGYNEQFF,TGTGCCAGCACCCGGACAGGATACAATGAGCAGTTCTTC
TRBV11-2,NA,NA,TRBJ2-5,CASSSAGQSGGTQYF,TGTGCCAGCAGCTCGGCGGGACAGTCAGGGGGGACCCAGTACTTC
TRBV12-3/TRBV12-4,many,NA,TRBJ2-2,CASSVGGTVTGELFF,TGTGCCAGCAGCGTCGGCGGGACAGTCACCGGGGAGCTGTTTTTT
TRBV28,NA,NA,TRBJ2-3,CASRPGAGQRDTQYF,TGTGCCAGCAGGCCCGGGGCAGGGCAGCGGGATACGCAGTATTTT
TRBV12-3/TRBV12-4,few,TRBD1,TRBJ1-2,CASNRGQGDGYTF,TGTGCCAGCAACAGGGGACAGGGTGATGGCTACACCTTC
TRBV18,NA,NA,TRBJ2-5,CASSTGWGQETQYF,TGTGCCAGCTCAACGGGCTGGGGCCAAGAGACCCAGTACTTC
TRBV4-3,NA,NA,TRBJ1-3,CASSQDRGNSGNTIYF,TGCGCCAGCAGCCAAGATCGTGGGAACTCTGGAAACACCATATATTTT
TRBV7-2,NA,NA,TRBJ1-1,CASSPRTSRRTEAFF,TGTGCCAGCAGCCCCAGGACTTCGAGGAGGACTGAAGCTTTCTTT
TRBV12-3/TRBV12-4,few,TRBD1,TRBJ1-2,CASTGQGYYGYTF,TGTGCCAGCACCGGACAGGGGTACTATGGCTACACCTTC
TRBV20-1,NA,NA,TRBJ2-2,CSALSPGPGELFF,TGCAGTGCTCTGTCCCCAGGCCCCGGGGAGCTGTTTTTT
TRBV7-9,many,TRBD2,TRBJ2-2,CASSLVGLADTGELFF,TGTGCCAGCAGCTTAGTGGGACTAGCGGACACCGGGGAGCTGTTTTTT
TRBV6-4,once,NA,TRBJ2-3,CASTERAGVGHTQYF,TGTGCCAGCACCGAACGCGCCGGAGTTGGGCATACGCAGTATTTT
TRBV5-8,few,NA,TRBJ2-3,CASSRRSGPSTDTQYF,TGTGCCAGCAGCAGGAGATCCGGACCTAGCACAGATACGCAGTATTTT
TRBV7-8,NA,NA,TRBJ2-2,CASSSRRGTRGTGELFF,TGTGCCAGCAGCTCCCGGAGAGGGACAAGGGGCACCGGGGAGCTGTTTTTT
TRBV7-9,NA,NA,TRBJ2-1,CASSLVFGGLYNEQFF,TGTGCCAGCAGCTTAGTCTTTGGGGGACTGTACAATGAGCAGTTCTTC
TRBV20-1,NA,NA,TRBJ2-7,CSASNPDSYEQYF,TGCAGTGCTAGTAACCCGGACTCCTACGAGCAGTACTTC
TRBV27,NA,NA,TRBJ2-1,CASSLYWDRGNEQFF,TGTGCCAGCAGTTTATATTGGGATCGGGGGAATGAGCAGTTCTTC
TRBV7-2,NA,NA,TRBJ2-4,CASSATDRIQYF,TGTGCCAGCAGCGCAACAGACCGGATTCAGTACTTC
TRBV10-1,few,NA,TRBJ2-5,CASSERLDQETQYF,TGCGCCAGCAGTGAAAGGCTAGACCAAGAGACCCAGTACTTC
TRBV13,NA,TRBD2,TRBJ2-7,CASRGAGSSYEQYF,TGTGCCAGCAGGGGAGCGGGAAGCTCCTACGAGCAGTACTTC
TRBV5-6,few,NA,TRBJ2-5,CASSLEGIETQYF,TGTGCCAGCAGCTTGGAAGGGATTGAGACCCAGTACTTC
TRBV29-1,many,NA,TRBJ2-7,CSVSGDSYEQYF,TGCAGCGTGAGTGGAGACTCCTACGAGCAGTACTTC
TRBV13,NA,NA,TRBJ1-1,CASSILRGLNTEAFF,TGTGCCAGCAGCATCCTCAGGGGTTTGAACACTGAAGCTTTCTTT
TRBV5-1,NA,TRBD1,TRBJ2-7,CASSWTGGGPHEQYF,TGCGCCAGCAGCTGGACAGGGGGTGGGCCCCACGAGCAGTACTTC
TRBV5-5,NA,NA,TRBJ2-5,CASSLLGDQETQYF,TGTGCCAGCAGCTTGCTTGGAGACCAAGAGACCCAGTACTTC
TRBV27,NA,NA,TRBJ2-1,CASRLQVFPYNEQFF,TGTGCCAGCAGATTACAGGTTTTCCCCTACAATGAGCAGTTCTTC
TRBV7-2,many,NA,TRBJ2-7,CASSLKEGFEQYF,TGTGCCAGCAGCTTAAAGGAAGGGTTCGAGCAGTACTTC
TRBV12-3/TRBV12-4,few,TRBD1,TRBJ1-6,CASSTGGTVNSPLHF,TGTGCCAGCAGTACAGGGGGGACAGTTAATTCACCCCTCCACTTT
TRBV12-3/TRBV12-4,few,TRBD2,TRBJ2-1,CASSLSGGAVYEQFF,TGTGCCAGCAGTTTAAGCGGGGGGGCCGTTTATGAGCAGTTCTTC
TRBV4-3,many,TRBD1,TRBJ2-5,CASSQDPGQGPETQYF,TGCGCCAGCAGCCAAGATCCCGGACAGGGGCCGGAGACCCAGTACTTC
TRBV20-1,NA,TRBD1,TRBJ2-7,CSANPDRESTYEQYF,TGCAGTGCAAACCCCGACAGGGAGAGTACCTACGAGCAGTACTTC
TRBV20-1,once,NA,TRBJ2-5,CSATTEGLETQYF,TGCAGTGCTACGACAGAGGGGTTGGAGACCCAGTACTTC
TRBV12-3/TRBV12-4,many,TRBD2,TRBJ2-1,CASSLGLADYNEQFF,TGTGCCAGCAGTTTGGGTCTAGCGGATTACAATGAGCAGTTCTTC
TRBV10-3,NA,TRBD1,TRBJ2-5,CAISESTGNPGQETQYF,TGTGCCATCAGTGAGTCGACAGGGAACCCCGGCCAAGAGACCCAGTACTTC
TRBV6-2/TRBV6-3,NA,NA,TRBJ1-5,CASSRWTPGRSNQPQHF,TGTGCCAGCAGTCGGTGGACCCCGGGACGCAGCAATCAGCCCCAGCATTTT
TRBV12-3/TRBV12-4,many,NA,TRBJ1-4,CASSRLGRYNEKLFF,TGTGCCAGCAGTCGCCTGGGACGGTATAATGAAAAACTGTTTTTT
TRBV6-1,few,TRBD1,TRBJ2-2,CASRSNRGSGGELFF,TGTGCCAGCAGGAGTAACAGGGGATCAGGCGGGGAGCTGTTTTTT
TRBV12-3/TRBV12-4,NA,NA,TRBJ2-1,CASSFLGRGINEQFF,TGTGCCAGCAGTTTCCTGGGACGGGGGATAAATGAGCAGTTCTTC
TRBV20-1,NA,NA,TRBJ1-5,CSALLTGGAQHF,TGCAGTGCTCTTCTAACCGGCGGGGCCCAGCATTTT
TRBV4-2,many,TRBD1,TRBJ2-7,CASSQDRVASYEQYF,TGTGCCAGCAGCCAGGACAGGGTAGCCTCCTACGAGCAGTACTTC
TRBV20-1,few,TRBD1,TRBJ2-3,CSARNGQGAKDTQYF,TGCAGTGCTAGAAACGGGCAGGGGGCGAAAGATACGCAGTATTTT
TRBV21-1,few,NA,TRBJ2-7,CASSASGSPAYEQYF,TGTGCCAGCAGCGCAAGCGGGAGTCCTGCCTACGAGCAGTACTTC
TRBV4-1,NA,NA,TRBJ2-6,CASSQSGGAGANVLTF,TGCGCCAGCAGCCAGAGCGGAGGAGCTGGGGCCAACGTCCTGACTTTC
TRBV7-9,NA,TRBD2,TRBJ2-3,CASSFWTSRSRDTQYF,TGTGCCAGCAGCTTTTGGACTAGCCGAAGCCGAGATACGCAGTATTTT
TRBV6-1,many,NA,TRBJ1-5,CASTPTGNQPQHF,TGTGCCAGCACCCCGACAGGCAATCAGCCCCAGCATTTT
TRBV11-2,few,TRBD2,TRBJ2-3,CASRAGTSGRADTQYF,TGTGCCAGCAGAGCCGGGACTAGCGGGAGGGCCGATACGCAGTATTTT
TRBV24-1,many,NA,TRBJ2-3,CATSGLGAGTDTQYF,TGTGCCACCAGTGGGCTCGGAGCGGGCACAGATACGCAGTATTTT
TRBV11-2,few,NA,TRBJ1-1,CASSINAVNTEAFF,TGTGCCAGCAGCATAAATGCGGTTAACACTGAAGCTTTCTTT
TRBV13,NA,NA,TRBJ1-1,CASSLEGSGVSFGAFF,TGTGCCAGCAGCTTAGAGGGATCAGGGGTATCGTTTGGAGCTTTCTTT
TRBV6-2/TRBV6-3,NA,TRBD1,TRBJ2-7,CATRWLGQPGREQYF,TGTGCCACACGATGGTTGGGACAGCCTGGGCGCGAGCAGTACTTC
TRBV12-3/TRBV12-4,many,NA,TRBJ1-1,CASSLGTGQNTEAFF,TGTGCCAGCAGTTTAGGTACGGGACAGAACACTGAAGCTTTCTTT
TRBV7-2,few,TRBD1,TRBJ1-6,CASSLSGQGRSPLHF,TGTGCCAGCAGCCTTTCCGGACAGGGTCGGTCACCCCTCCACTTT